This TCR beta chain was sequenced for a study of vaccination effects on CD4 cells after COVID-19. The overall study: A couple of convalescent patients were sampled 16 days and one week before vaccination. The study, taken as a whole, reports: Missing from the study were early post-infection timepoints, and its convalescent patients were few. Pronounced clonal contraction occurred in clones induced by infection and by vaccine late after vaccination.

CDR1 and CDR2 from the germline V gene are SGHNT and YENEEA. V was clipped by 0 bases and J by 3 bases, with 8 bases between them. This CDR3 region has 14 residues. As concerns this clone: Its antigen remains unknown.

Sequenced by immunoSEQ multiplex PCR; TCRdb stores in-frame clones only, minus some. The sample contains tens of thousands of clones, 55% to 75% of which appear only once. CD4+ T cells specific for antigen were expanded with viral peptide pools by the ViraFEST assay before sequencing. After roughly 9 days in culture, the CD4+ T cells were isolated. Infection with SARS-CoV-2 occurred in the person between March and December 2020, and PCR confirmed it. A half-medium replacement with IL-2 medium was carried out on days 3 and 7. The receptor comes from a human donor who had a prior SARS-CoV-2 infection. The input for sequencing was CD4+ T cells from PBMCs cultured with HCoV-NL63 spike peptides, taken before COVID-19 vaccination. The genes are TRBV11-3 and TRBJ1-1; D not resolved. The DNA of the CDR3 is TGTGCCAGCAGCTTAGACGGGATTCACACTGAAGCTTTCTTT. Translation gives CASSLDGIHTEAFF.